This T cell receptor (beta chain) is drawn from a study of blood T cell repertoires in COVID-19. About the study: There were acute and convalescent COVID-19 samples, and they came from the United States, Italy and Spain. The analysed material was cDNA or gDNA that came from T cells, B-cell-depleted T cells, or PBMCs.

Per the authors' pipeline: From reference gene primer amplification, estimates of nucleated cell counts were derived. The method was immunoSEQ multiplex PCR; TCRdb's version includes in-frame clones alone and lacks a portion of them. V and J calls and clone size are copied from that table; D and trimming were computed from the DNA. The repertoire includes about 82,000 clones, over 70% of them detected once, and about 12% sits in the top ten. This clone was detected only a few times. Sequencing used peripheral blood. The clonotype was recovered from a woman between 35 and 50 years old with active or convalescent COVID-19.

The CDR3, as DNA: TGTGCCAGCAGCATCGACAGCGACTCCTACGAGCAGTACTTC. It codes for CASSIDSDSYEQYF. V is TRBV28 and J is TRBJ2-7, with D tentatively TRBD1 (5 bases). In germline, CDR1 is MDHEN, CDR2 SYDVKM. This CDR3 contains 14 residues. Trimming took 6 bases from V and 0 from J, leaving 12 bases between them. Supplemented by reference TRBV28 and TRBJ2-7, the full variable domain reads DVKVTQSSRYLVKRTGEKVFLECVQDMDHENMFWYRQDPGLGLRLIYFSYDVKMKEKGDIPEGYSVSREKKERFSLILESASTNQTSMYLCASSIDSDSYEQYFGPGTRLTVT.